This TCR beta chain was identified during a study of T cell responses to AZD1222 COVID-19 vaccine. Whole-study findings and limits: Targets within unmutated variant regions were reportedly found for nearly half of spike-specific TCRs. Donors were mostly white British, more females; clonal diversity possibly underestimated. Repertoires were obtained only post-peak T cell response.

V was clipped by 1 base and J by 4 bases, with 14 bases between them. The CDR3 covers 15 residues. Looked up from germline, CDR1 is SQVTM and CDR2 is ANQGSEA. A word on this clone: The antigen remains unidentified.

Libraries were prepared by immunoSEQ multiplex PCR; TCRdb keeps only in-frame clonotypes and omits some of them. The sample consists of 77,000 or so clones, approximately 90% of them appearing once. This chain joins TRBV29-1 and TRBJ1-3; a possible D gene is TRBD1 (6 bases). Sequencing was performed on peripheral blood, taken on day 0 of MenACWY control vaccination. The source of this sequence is an adult in good health. The CDR3 region is CSVEGGVGQGNTIYF. CDR3 sequence (DNA): TGCAGCGTTGAAGGAGGAGTAGGACAGGGAAACACCATATATTTT.